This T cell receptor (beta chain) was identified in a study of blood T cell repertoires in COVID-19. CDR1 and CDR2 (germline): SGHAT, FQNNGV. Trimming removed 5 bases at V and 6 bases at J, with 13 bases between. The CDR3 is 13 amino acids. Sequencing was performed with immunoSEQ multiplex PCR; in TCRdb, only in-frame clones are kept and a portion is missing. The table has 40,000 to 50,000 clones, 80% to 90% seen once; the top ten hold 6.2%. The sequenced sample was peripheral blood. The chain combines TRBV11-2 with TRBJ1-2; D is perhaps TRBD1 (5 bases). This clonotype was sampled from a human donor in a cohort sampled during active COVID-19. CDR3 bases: TGTGCCAGCAGCCCCTGGAGGGGCGATGGCTACACCTTC. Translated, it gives CASSPWRGDGYTF. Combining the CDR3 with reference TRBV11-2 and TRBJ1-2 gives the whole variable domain EAGVAQSPRYKIIEKRQSVAFWCNPISGHATLYWYQQILGQGPKLLIQFQNNGVVDDSQLPKDRFSAERLKGVDSTLKIQPAKLEDSAVYLCASSPWRGDGYTFGSGTRLTVV.